Below are 12 T cell receptor beta chains sequenced from a single sample in a study of T-cell memory formation after mild COVID-19. Each CDR3 protein gets one entry after TCRdb re-called the 5' RACE reads with MiXCR. The table records fewer than 60,000 distinct CDR3 sequences, 27% of them present only once. The specimen sequenced was PBMCs or a T cell subset sorted from them (not recorded which). The receptors derive from a man between 18 and 35 years old who had mild COVID-19 (a few samples of this study predate the infection). Cell type and time point are not known.

This chain joins TRBV6-2 or TRBV6-3 and TRBJ1-5; a possible D gene is TRBD1 (5 bases). CDR1 is MNHEY and CDR2 is SVGEGT in the germline V gene. The V end lost 6 bases, the J end lost 2 bases, and 14 bases lay between the germline ends. The CDR3 length is 15 residues. The CDR3 region is CASSWDDGGNQPQHF. CDR3 sequence (DNA): TGTGCCAGCAGCTGGGACGATGGGGGCAATCAGCCCCAGCATTTT.

This clonotype was seen only a few times. This chain joins TRBV6-5 and TRBJ2-5; possibly TRBD2 for D (6 bases). Trimming removed 6 bases at V and 5 bases at J, with 16 bases between. Germline V gives CDR1 MNHEY, CDR2 SVGAGI. This CDR3 contains 14 residues. The CDR3 DNA reads as TGTGCCAGCAGCCCCGGGGCGGGGTGGGAGACCCAGTACTTC. This gives the protein CASSPGAGWETQYF.

The chain recombines TRBV29-1 with TRBJ2-1, with 8 bases lining up with TRBD2. V dropped 3 bases and J dropped 10; count of bases not matched to a gene: 8. CDR3 length equals 13 residues. Germline V CDR1 and CDR2: SQVTM, ANQGSEA. CDR3 region: CSVDGGAGGEQFF. CDR3 coding DNA: TGCAGCGTTGACGGGGGGGCCGGCGGGGAGCAGTTCTTC.

The rearrangement uses TRBV4-3 and TRBJ1-2; 10 bases agree with TRBD1. The CDR3 totals 16 residues. Germline CDR1 and CDR2: LGHNA and YSLEER. Trimming cost V 3 bases and J 7 bases; bases outside gene matches: 11. The CDR3 protein is CASSQDPGQGPGGYTF. Written as DNA, the CDR3 is TGCGCCAGCAGCCAGGACCCGGGACAGGGGCCGGGTGGCTACACCTTC.

This clonotype was seen only once. This rearrangement joins TRBV12-3 or TRBV12-4 to TRBJ1-1; D unresolved. Trimming took 2 bases from V and 0 from J, leaving 10 bases between them. This CDR3 has 15 residues. Here the CDR3 reads CASSLNARMNTEAFF. The DNA of the CDR3 is TGTGCCAGCAGTTTAAACGCACGGATGAACACTGAAGCTTTCTTT.

The rearrangement uses TRBV24-1 and TRBJ1-5; no reliable D call. The CDR3 spans 14 residues. Germline V gives CDR1 KGHDR, CDR2 SFDVKD. The V end was cut by 1 base, the J end by 1 base, with 4 bases between. The DNA for the CDR3 is TGTGCCACCAGTGATTTCAGGAGCAATCAGCCCCAGCATTTT. It yields the protein CATSDFRSNQPQHF.

This clonotype was picked up a small number of times. The gene calls are TRBV4-1 and TRBJ2-1; 7 bases line up with TRBD2. The CDR3 is 17 amino acids. V lost 0 bases and J lost 8; bases outside the gene matches: 13. Germline assignment: CDR1 MGHRA and CDR2 YSYEKL. The DNA of the CDR3 is TGCGCCAGCAGCCAAGAGACGGGACTACAGCACTTCGATGAGCAGTTCTTC. Protein: CASSQETGLQHFDEQFF.

The chain carries TRBV6-5 and TRBJ2-2; TRBD1 matches 9 bases. This CDR3 has 16 residues. Trimming removed 2 bases from V and 9 bases from J; junction bases left unmatched: 10. Germline V CDR1 and CDR2: MNHEY, SVGAGI. The CDR3 DNA is TGTGCCAGCAGTTACCCGGACAGGGGCGAAGGGCGGGAGCTGTTTTTT. Amino acid sequence: CASSYPDRGEGRELFF.

The chain combines TRBV4-2 with TRBJ2-3; D may be TRBD1 or TRBD2 (6 bases each). V lost 0 bases and J lost 6, with 19 bases in between. Germline V CDR1 and CDR2: LGHNA, YNFKEQ. This CDR3 region has 17 residues. The CDR3 spells CASSQEAGGGAGDTQYF. CDR3 in DNA: TGTGCCAGCAGCCAAGAGGCTGGGGGCGGGGCCGGGGATACGCAGTATTTT.

The chain links TRBV20-1 to TRBJ2-1; D is perhaps TRBD1 (5 bases). V shed 6 bases and J shed 1 base, with 16 bases lying between them. CDR1 is DFQATT and CDR2 is SNEGSKA in the germline V gene (reference sequence). This CDR3 region has 15 residues. The DNA for the CDR3 is TGCAGTGCGTGCCAGGGCTTCGGATCCTACAATGAGCAGTTCTTC. Protein: CSACQGFGSYNEQFF.

This clonotype was detected a few times. This chain connects TRBV7-9 to TRBJ2-1; 10 bases map to TRBD2. CDR1 SEHNR and CDR2 FQNEAQ come from the germline V gene (reference sequence). The CDR3 is made up of 17 amino acids. Losses at the gene ends were 1 base for V and 2 bases for J; bases not matched to a gene: 5. In DNA, the CDR3 is TGTGCCAGCAGCTTAGTGGGACTAGCGCCGACCTACAATGAGCAGTTCTTC. Its protein product is CASSLVGLAPTYNEQFF.

The chain joins TRBV4-1 to TRBJ2-7; D unresolved. With 2 bases removed from V and 6 bases from J, the gap between germline ends came to 20 bases. The CDR3 is 16 residues long. Germline lookup yields CDR1 MGHRA and CDR2 YSYEKL. CDR3 coding DNA: TGCGCCAGCAGCCAAAGGCTTCTCGGGCAATCGGGCGAGCAGTACTTC. Protein sequence: CASSQRLLGQSGEQYF.